This T cell receptor (beta chain) was retrieved from a study of CD8 T cells in ankylosing spondylitis (dated by TCRdb to 2017 to 2019). In terms of the full investigation: The study set out to find disease-linked TCR variants by profiling T cell receptor beta repertoires in ankylosing spondylitis patients and healthy donors. The full study cohort was made up of about 25 ankylosing spondylitis patients and around 100 healthy donors. Peripheral blood was sampled, and synovial fluid was also collected from ankylosing spondylitis patients. Broader findings and caveats from the paper: Some TCR beta motif variants had previously been reported in synovial fluid and blood of reactive arthritis patients, which suggested common disease-initiation mechanisms. A TCR beta motif made up of about eight highly homologous amino acid variants appeared to be characteristic of blood from ankylosing spondylitis patients. In peripheral blood, the disease-linked clones were found at relatively low frequencies and had a CD8+ phenotype. Significant enrichment of the disease-linked clones was reported in matched synovial fluid samples from ankylosing spondylitis patients.

At least ten counts were recorded for this clonotype. There is no known antigen for this receptor. No base qualities exist here, and no much larger clone lies one base off it. Germline trimming: 5 bases from V, 5 bases from J; junction bases outside gene matches: 8. Spanning cysteine to phenylalanine, the CDR3 consists of 15 amino acids. The DNA shown is the 45-base CDR3, in frame from base 1. Sequencer: Illumina HiSeq 2500. Quantitative 5'-RACE with molecular barcodes was the method used to prepare the TCR beta libraries. The study's processing was this. To identify disease-linked TCR variants, a new computational method was used, one built on a probabilistic model of VDJ rearrangement. TCRdb trimmed public reads at Q25 via fastp, called clones via MiXCR and kept in-frame beta chains. A single entry per CDR3 protein holds the most common genes and DNA from its merged rows. The V and J calls and clone size are TCRdb's, not the authors'. This sample gives around 180,000 distinct CDR3 sequences in total; about 18% of them show up just once. In total, the top ten clones hold roughly 4% of the sample.

The source is a male donor under 30 with ankylosing spondylitis or in good health (not recorded which). Donor details come from another sample of the same person, matched by shared clones. The chain is assembled from TRBV12-3 or TRBV12-4 and TRBJ2-5; TRBD2 fits 10 bases in the junction. Input material: blood, either unsorted or a sorted T cell fraction (not recorded which). The CDR3 protein sequence reads: CASSPSGRRGETQYF. At the DNA level, the sequence is TGTGCCAGCAGTCCTAGCGGGAGAAGGGGGGAGACCCAGTACTTC.